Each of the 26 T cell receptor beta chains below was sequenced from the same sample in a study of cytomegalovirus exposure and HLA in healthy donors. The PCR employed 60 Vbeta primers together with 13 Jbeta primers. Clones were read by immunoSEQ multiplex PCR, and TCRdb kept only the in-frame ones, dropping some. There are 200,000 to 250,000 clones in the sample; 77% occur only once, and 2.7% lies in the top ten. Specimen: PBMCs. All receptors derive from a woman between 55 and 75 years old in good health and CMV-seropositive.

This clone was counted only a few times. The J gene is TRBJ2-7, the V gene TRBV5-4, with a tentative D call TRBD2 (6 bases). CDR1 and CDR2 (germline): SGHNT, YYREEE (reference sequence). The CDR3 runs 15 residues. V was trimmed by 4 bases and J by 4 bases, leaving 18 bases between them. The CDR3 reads CASSPGTRGKYEQYF. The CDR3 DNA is TGTGCCAGCAGCCCCGGTACGCGGGGCAAATACGAGCAGTACTTC. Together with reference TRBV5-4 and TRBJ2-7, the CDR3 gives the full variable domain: ETGVTQSPTHLIKTRGQQVTLRCSSQSGHNTVSWYQQALGQGPQFIFQYYREEENGRGNFPPRFSGLQFPNYSSELNVNALELDDSALYLCASSPGTRGKYEQYFGPGTRLTVT.

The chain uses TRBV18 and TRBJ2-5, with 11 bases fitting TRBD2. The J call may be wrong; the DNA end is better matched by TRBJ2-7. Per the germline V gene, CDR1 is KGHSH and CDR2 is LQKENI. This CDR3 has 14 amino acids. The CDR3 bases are TGTGCCAGCTCCGGGACTAGCGGATACTACGAGCAGTACTTC. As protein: CASSGTSGYYEQYF.

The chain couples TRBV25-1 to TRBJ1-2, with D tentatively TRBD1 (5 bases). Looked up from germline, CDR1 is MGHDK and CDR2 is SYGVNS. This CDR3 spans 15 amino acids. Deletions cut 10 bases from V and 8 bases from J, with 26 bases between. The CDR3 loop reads CATSRSRNGGDGYTF. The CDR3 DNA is TGTGCCACCTCACGGTCGAGAAACGGGGGGGACGGCTACACCTTC.

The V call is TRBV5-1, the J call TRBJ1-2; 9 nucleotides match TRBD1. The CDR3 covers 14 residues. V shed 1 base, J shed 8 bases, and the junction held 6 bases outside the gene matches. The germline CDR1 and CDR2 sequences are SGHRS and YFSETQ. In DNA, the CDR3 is TGCGCCAGCAGCTTGCCACAGGGGGCGAGCGGCTACACCTTC. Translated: CASSLPQGASGYTF.

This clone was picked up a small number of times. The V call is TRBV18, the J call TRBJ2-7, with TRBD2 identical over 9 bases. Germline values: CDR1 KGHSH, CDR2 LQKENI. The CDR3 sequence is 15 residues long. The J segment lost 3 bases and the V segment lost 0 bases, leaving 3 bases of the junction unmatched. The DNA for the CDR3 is TGTGCCAGCTCACCACCGGGACTAGCCAGCTACGAGCAGTACTTC. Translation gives CASSPPGLASYEQYF. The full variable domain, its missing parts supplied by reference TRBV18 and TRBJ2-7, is NAGVMQNPRHLVRRRGQEARLRCSPMKGHSHVYWYRQLPEEGLKFMVYLQKENIIDESGMPKERFSAEFPKEGPSILRIQQVVRGDSAAYFCASSPPGLASYEQYFGPGTRLTVT.

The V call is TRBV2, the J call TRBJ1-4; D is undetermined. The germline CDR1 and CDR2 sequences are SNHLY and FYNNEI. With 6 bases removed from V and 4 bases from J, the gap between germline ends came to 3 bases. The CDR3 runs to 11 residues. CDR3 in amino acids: CASSYNEKLFF. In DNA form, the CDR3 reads TGTGCCAGCAGCTATAATGAAAAACTGTTTTTT.

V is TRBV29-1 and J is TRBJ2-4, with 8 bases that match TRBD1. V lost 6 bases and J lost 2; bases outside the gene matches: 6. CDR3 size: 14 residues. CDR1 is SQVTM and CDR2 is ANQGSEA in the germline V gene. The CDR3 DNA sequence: TGCAGCGTCCTTCGACAGGGGACCAAAAACATTCAGTACTTC. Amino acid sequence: CSVLRQGTKNIQYF.

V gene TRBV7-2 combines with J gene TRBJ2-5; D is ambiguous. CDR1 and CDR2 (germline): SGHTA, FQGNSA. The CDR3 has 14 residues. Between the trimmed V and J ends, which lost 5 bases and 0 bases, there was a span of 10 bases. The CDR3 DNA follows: TGTGCCAGCAGCCCAAACACGTACCAAGAGACCCAGTACTTC. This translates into CASSPNTYQETQYF.

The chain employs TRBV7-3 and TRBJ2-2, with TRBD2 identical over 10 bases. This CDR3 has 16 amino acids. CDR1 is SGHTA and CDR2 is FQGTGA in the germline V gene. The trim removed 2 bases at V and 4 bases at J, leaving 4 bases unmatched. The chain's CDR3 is CASSLLAGEGTGELFF. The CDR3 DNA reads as TGTGCCAGCAGCTTACTAGCGGGGGAGGGCACCGGGGAGCTGTTTTTT.

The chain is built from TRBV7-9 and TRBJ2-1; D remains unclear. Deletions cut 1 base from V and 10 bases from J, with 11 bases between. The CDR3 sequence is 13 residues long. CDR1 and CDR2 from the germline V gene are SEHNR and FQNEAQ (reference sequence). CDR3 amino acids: CASSLELPSEQFF. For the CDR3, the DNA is TGTGCCAGCAGCTTAGAACTCCCTTCAGAGCAGTTCTTC.

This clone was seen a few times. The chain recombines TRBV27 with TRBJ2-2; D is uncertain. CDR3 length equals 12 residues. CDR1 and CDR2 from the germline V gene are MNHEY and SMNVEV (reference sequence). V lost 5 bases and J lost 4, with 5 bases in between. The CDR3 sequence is CASSRLTGELFF. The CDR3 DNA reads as TGTGCCAGCAGTCGTCTCACCGGGGAGCTGTTTTTT.

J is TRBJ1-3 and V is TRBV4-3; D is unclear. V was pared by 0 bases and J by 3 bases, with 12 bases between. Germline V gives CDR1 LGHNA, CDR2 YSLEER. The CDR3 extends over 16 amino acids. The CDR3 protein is CASSQDLGVVGNTIYF. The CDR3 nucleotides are TGCGCCAGCAGCCAAGATCTCGGGGTTGTTGGAAACACCATATATTTT.

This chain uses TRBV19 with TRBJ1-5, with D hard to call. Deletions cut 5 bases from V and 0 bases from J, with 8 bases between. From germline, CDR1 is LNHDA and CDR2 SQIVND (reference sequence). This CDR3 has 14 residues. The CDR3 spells CASSPQYSNQPQHF. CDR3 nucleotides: TGTGCCAGTAGTCCCCAGTATAGCAATCAGCCCCAGCATTTT.

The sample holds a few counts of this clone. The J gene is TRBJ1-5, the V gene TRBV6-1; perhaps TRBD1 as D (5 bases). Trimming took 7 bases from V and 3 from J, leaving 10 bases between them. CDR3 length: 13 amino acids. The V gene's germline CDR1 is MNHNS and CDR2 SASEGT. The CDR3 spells CASTRGVNQPQHF. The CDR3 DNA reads TGTGCCAGCACACGGGGGGTCAATCAGCCCCAGCATTTT.

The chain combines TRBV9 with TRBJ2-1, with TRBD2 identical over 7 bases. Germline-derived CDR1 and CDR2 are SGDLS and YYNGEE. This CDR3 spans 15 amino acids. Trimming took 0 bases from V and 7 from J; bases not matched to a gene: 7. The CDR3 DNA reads TGTGCCAGCAGCGTAGTAGGGTCGGGGGGTAATGAGCAGTTCTTC. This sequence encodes CASSVVGSGGNEQFF.

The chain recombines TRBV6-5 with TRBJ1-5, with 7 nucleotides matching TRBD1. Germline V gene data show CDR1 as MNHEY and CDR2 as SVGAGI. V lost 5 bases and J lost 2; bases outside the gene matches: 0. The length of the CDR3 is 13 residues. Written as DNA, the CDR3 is TGTGCCAGCAGTACAGGGGGCAATCAGCCCCAGCATTTT. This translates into CASSTGGNQPQHF.

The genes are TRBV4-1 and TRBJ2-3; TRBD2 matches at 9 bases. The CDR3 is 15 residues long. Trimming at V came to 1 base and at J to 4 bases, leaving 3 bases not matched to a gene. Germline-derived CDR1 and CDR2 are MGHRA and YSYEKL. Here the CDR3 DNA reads TGCGCCAGCAGCCAAGGAGTAGCGGGAGCAGATACGCAGTATTTT. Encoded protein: CASSQGVAGADTQYF.

CDR3 nucleotides: TGTGCCACCAGCAGAGAACGGACAGGGAGCGCTGAAAAACTGTTTTTT. Protein: CATSRERTGSAEKLFF. This chain connects TRBV15 to TRBJ1-4, with 8 bases aligning to TRBD1. Germline V CDR1 and CDR2: LNHNV, YYDKDF (reference sequence). V gave up 0 bases and J gave up 7 bases; unmatched junction bases: 7. The CDR3 length is 16 residues.

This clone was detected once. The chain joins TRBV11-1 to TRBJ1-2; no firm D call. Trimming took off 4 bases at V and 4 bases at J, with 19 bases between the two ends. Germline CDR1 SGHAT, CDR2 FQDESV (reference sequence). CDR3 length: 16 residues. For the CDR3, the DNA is TGTGCCAGCAGCTCCCCCCCCGTGAGGTACGGCTATGGCTACACCTTC. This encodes CASSSPPVRYGYGYTF.

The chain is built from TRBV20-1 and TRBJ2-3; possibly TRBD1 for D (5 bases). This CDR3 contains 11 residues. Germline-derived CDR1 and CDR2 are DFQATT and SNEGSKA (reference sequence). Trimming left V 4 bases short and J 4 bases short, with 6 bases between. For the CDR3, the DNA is TGCAGTGCTAAGACAGCAGATACGCAGTATTTT. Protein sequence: CSAKTADTQYF.

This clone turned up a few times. The CDR3 coding sequence is TGTGCCAGCAGCCTAATGGACAGGGGCCATGGCTACACCTTC. Its protein is CASSLMDRGHGYTF. The rearrangement links TRBV6-1 to TRBJ1-2; 9 positions match TRBD1. This CDR3 region has 14 residues. Germline V gene data show CDR1 as MNHNS and CDR2 as SASEGT. Trimming cost V 6 bases and J 6 bases; bases outside gene matches: 8.

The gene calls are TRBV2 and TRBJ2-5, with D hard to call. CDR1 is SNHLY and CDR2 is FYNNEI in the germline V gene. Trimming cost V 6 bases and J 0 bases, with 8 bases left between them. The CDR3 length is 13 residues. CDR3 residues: CASSLGHQETQYF. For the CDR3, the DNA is TGTGCCAGCAGCCTGGGCCACCAAGAGACCCAGTACTTC.

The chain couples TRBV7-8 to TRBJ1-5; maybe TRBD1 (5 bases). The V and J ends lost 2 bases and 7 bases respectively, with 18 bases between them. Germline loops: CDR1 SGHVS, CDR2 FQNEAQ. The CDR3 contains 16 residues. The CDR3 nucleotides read TGTGCCAGCAGCTTAAGGATTAGGGGTGGTGGACAGCCCCAGCATTTT. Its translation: CASSLRIRGGGQPQHF.

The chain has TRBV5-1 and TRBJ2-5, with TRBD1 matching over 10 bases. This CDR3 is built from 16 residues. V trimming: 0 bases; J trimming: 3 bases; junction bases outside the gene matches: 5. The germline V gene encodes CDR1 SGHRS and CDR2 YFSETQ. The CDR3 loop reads CASSLVPGTGEETQYF. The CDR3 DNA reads TGCGCCAGCAGCTTGGTACCCGGGACAGGGGAAGAGACCCAGTACTTC.

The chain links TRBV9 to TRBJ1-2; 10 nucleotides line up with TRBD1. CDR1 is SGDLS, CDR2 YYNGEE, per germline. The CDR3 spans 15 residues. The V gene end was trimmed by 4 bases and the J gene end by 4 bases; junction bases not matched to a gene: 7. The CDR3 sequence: CASSPGQGDIYGYTF. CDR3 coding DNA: TGTGCCAGCAGCCCTGGACAGGGGGATATCTATGGCTACACCTTC.

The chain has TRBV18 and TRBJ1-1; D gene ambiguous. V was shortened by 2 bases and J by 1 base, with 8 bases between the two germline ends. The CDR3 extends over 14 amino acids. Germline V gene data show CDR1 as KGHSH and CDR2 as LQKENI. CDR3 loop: CASSPRSQNTEAFF. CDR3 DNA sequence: TGTGCCAGCTCACCAAGAAGCCAGAACACTGAAGCTTTCTTT.